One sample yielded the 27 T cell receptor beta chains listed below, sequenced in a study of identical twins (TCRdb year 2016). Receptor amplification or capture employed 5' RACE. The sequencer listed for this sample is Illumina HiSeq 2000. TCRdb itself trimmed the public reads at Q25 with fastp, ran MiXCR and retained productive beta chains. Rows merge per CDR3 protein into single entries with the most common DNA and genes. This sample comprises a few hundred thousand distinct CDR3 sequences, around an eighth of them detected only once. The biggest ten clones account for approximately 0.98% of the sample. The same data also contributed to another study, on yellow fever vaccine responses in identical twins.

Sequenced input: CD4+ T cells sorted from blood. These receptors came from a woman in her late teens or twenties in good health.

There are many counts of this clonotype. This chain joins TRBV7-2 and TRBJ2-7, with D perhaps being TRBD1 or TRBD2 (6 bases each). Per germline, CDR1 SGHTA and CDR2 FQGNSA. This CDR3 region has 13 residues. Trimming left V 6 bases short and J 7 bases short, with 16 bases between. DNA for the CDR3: TGTGCCAGCAGTTTGACCGGGGGCGGGGAGCAGTACTTC. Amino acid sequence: CASSLTGGGEQYF.

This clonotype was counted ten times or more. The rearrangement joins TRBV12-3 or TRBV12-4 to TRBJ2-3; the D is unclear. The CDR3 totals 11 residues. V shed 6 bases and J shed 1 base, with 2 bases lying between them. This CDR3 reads CASSRTDTQYF. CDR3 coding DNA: TGTGCCAGCAGCCGCACAGATACGCAGTATTTT.

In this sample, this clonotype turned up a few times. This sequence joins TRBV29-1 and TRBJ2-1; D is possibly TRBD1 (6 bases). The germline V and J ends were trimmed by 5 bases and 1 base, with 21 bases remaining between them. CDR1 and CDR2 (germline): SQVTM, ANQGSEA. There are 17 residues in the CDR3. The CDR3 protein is CSVLGSPDSKSYNEQFF. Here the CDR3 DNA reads TGCAGCGTTTTAGGTTCGCCGGACAGCAAGTCCTACAATGAGCAGTTCTTC.

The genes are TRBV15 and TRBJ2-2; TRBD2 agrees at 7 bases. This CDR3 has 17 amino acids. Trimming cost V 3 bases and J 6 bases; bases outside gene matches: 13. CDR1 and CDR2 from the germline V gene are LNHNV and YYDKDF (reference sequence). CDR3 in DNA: TGTGCCACCAGCAGCGGACTCTCGGCGGGAGCTTCCGGGGAGCTGTTTTTT. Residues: CATSSGLSAGASGELFF.

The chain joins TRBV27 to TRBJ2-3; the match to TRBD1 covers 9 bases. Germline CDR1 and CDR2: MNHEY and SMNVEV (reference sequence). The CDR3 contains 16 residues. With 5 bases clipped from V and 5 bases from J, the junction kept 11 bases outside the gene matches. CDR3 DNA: TGTGCCAGCAGTACACCCGGGACAGGGTGGGGAGATACGCAGTATTTT. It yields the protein CASSTPGTGWGDTQYF.

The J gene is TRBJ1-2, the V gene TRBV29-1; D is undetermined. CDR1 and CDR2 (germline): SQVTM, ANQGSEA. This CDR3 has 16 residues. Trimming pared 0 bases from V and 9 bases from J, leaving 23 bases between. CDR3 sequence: CSVEETSWDIPLSYTF. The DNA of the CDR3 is TGCAGCGTTGAAGAAACCTCTTGGGATATCCCTCTTAGCTACACCTTC.

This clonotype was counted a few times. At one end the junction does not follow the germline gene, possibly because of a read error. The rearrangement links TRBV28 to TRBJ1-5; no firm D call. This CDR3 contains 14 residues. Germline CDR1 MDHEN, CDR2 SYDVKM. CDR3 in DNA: TGTGCCAGCAGCTCACTCAATAGCCATCAGCCCCAGCATTTT. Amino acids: CASSSLNSHQPQHF.

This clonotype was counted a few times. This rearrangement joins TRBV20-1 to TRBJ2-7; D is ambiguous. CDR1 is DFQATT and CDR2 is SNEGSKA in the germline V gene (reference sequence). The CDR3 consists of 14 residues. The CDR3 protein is CSFLGEAATYEQYF. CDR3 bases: TGCAGCTTTCTAGGTGAAGCAGCCACCTACGAGCAGTACTTC.

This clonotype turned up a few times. The DNA for the CDR3 is TGTGCCAGCAGCTCCGATGGTCACCGCACAGATACGCAGTATTTT. It specifies CASSSDGHRTDTQYF. The genes are TRBV7-3 and TRBJ2-3; D is unresolved. Germline V gene lookup returns CDR1 SGHTA and CDR2 FQGTGA. Trimming stripped 4 bases from V and 1 base from J, with 12 bases between. This CDR3 has 15 amino acids.

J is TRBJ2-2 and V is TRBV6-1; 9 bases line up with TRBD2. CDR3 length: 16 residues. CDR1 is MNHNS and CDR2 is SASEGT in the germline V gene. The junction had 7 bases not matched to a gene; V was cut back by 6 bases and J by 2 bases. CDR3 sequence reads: CASRPPGTSNTGELFF. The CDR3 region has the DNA TGTGCCAGCAGACCACCCGGGACTAGCAACACCGGGGAGCTGTTTTTT.

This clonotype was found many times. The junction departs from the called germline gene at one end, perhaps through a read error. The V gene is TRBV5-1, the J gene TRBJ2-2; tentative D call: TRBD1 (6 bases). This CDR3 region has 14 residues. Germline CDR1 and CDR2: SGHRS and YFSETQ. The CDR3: CASSLVGGTGELFF. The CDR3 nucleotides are TGTGCCAGCAGCTTAGTAGGGGGCACCGGGGAGCTGTTTTTT. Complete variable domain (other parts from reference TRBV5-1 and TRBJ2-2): KAGVTQTPRYLIKTRGQQVTLSCSPISGHRSVSWYQQTPGQGLQFLFEYFSETQRNKGNFPGRFSGRQFSNSRSEMNVSTLELGDSALYLCASSLVGGTGELFFGEGSRLTVL.

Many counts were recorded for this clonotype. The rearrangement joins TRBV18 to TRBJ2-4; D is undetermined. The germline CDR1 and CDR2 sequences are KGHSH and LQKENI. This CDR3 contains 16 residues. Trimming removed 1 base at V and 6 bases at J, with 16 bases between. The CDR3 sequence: CASSPLPESVGNIQYF. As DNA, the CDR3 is TGTGCCAGCTCACCACTACCCGAGTCAGTCGGAAACATTCAGTACTTC.

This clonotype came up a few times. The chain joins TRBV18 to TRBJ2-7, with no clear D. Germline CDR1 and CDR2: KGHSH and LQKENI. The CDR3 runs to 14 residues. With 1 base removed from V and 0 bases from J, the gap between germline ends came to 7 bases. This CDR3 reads CASSPLGPSYEQYF. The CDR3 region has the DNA TGTGCCAGCTCACCACTCGGTCCCTCCTACGAGCAGTACTTC.

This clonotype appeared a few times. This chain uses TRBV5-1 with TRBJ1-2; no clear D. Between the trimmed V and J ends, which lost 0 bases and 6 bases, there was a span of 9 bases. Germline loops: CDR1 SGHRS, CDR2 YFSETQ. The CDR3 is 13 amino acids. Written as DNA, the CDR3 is TGCGCCAGCAGCTTGGGGCTGGAGGATGGCTACACCTTC. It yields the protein CASSLGLEDGYTF. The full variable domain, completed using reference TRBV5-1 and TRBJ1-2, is KAGVTQTPRYLIKTRGQQVTLSCSPISGHRSVSWYQQTPGQGLQFLFEYFSETQRNKGNFPGRFSGRQFSNSRSEMNVSTLELGDSALYLCASSLGLEDGYTFGSGTRLTVV.

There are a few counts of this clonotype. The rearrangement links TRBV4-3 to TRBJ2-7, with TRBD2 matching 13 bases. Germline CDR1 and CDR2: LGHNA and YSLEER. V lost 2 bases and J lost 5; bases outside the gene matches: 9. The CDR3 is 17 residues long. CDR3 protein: CASSQQLAGGGSNEQYF. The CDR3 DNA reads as TGCGCCAGCAGCCAACAACTAGCGGGAGGGGGGTCCAACGAGCAGTACTTC.

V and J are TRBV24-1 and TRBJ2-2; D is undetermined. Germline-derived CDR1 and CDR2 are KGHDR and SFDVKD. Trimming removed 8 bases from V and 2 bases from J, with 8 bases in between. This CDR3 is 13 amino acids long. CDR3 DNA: TGTGCCACCAATAACAGAAACACCGGGGAGCTGTTTTTT. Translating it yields CATNNRNTGELFF.

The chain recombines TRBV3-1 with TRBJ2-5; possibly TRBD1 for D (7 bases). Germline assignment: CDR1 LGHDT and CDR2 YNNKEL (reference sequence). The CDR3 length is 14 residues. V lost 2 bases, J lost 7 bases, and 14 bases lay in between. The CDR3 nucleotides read TGTGCCAGCAGCCAACCGCAGGGGGGTGCGACCCAGTACTTC. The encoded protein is CASSQPQGGATQYF.

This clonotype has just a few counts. The chain's CDR3 is CASSDMVTQYF. DNA for the CDR3: TGTGCCAGCAGTGATATGGTTACGCAGTATTTT. The chain has TRBV25-1 and TRBJ2-3; D is uncertain. The V gene lost 3 bases and the J gene lost 8 bases, with 6 bases spanning the gap. Germline assignment: CDR1 MGHDK and CDR2 SYGVNS. The CDR3 is 11 amino acids.

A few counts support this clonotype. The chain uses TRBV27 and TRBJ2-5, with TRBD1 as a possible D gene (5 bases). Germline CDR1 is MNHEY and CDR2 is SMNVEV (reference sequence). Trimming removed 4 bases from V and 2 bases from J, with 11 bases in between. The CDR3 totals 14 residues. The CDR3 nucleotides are TGTGCCAGCAGTTCCGAGGACAATCAAGAGACCCAGTACTTC. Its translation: CASSSEDNQETQYF.

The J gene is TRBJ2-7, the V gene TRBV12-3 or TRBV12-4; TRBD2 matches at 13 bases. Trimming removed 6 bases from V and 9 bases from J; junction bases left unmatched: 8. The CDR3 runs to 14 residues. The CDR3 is CASSETSGGARQYF. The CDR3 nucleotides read TGTGCCAGCAGCGAAACTAGCGGGGGGGCGCGGCAGTACTTC.

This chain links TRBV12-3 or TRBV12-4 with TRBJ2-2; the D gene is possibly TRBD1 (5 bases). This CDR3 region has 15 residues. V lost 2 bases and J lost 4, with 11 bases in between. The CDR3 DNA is TGTGCCAGCAGTTTAAAGCCAGGGATCACCGGGGAGCTGTTTTTT. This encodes CASSLKPGITGELFF.

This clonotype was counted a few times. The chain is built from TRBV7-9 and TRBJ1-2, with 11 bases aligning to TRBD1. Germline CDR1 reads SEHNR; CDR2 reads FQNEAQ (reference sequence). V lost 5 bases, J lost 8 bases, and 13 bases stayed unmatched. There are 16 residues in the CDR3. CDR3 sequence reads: CASSRDGTGGPYGYTF. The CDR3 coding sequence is TGTGCCAGCAGCCGAGACGGGACAGGGGGGCCGTACGGCTACACCTTC.

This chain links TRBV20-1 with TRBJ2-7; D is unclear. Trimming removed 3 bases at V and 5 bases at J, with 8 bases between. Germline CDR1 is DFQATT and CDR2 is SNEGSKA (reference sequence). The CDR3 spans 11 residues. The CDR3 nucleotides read TGCAGTGCTAGGCGGCTTGACGAGCAGTACTTC. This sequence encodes CSARRLDEQYF.

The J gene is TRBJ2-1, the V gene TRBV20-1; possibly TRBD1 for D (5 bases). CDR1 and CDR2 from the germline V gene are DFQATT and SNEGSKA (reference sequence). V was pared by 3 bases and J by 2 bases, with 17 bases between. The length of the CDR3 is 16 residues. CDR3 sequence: CSARNFVPRAYNEQFF. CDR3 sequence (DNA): TGCAGTGCTAGGAACTTCGTCCCCAGGGCCTACAATGAGCAGTTCTTC.

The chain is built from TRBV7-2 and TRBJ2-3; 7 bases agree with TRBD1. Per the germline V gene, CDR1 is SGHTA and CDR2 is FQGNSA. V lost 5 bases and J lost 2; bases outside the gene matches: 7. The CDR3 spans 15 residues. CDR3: CASSTGDKYTDTQYF. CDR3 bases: TGTGCCAGCAGCACAGGGGACAAATACACAGATACGCAGTATTTT.

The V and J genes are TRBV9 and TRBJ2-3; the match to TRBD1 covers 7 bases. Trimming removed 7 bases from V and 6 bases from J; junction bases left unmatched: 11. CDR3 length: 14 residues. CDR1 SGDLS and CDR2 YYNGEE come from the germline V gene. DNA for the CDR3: TGTGCCAGCGGACCTGGTGGGACAGTTGATACGCAGTATTTT. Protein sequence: CASGPGGTVDTQYF.

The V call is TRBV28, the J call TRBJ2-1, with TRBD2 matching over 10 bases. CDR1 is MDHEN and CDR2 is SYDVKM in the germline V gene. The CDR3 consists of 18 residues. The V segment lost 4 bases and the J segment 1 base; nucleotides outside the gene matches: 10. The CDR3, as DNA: TGTGCCAGCAGTTCTACATCTAGCGGGAGACTGTCCTACAATGAGCAGTTCTTC. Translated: CASSSTSSGRLSYNEQFF.